What follows are 14 T cell receptor beta chains derived from one specimen sequenced in a study of cytomegalovirus exposure and HLA in healthy donors (TCRdb year 2017). The library was made by the immunoSEQ multiplex PCR assay. The multiplex PCR relied on a mix of 60 forward primers for TCR Vbeta segments and 13 reverse primers for TCR Jbeta segments. TCRdb limited this immuneACCESS table to in-frame rearrangements with V and J called. A share of clones is missing; checked studies link under half to unresolved V genes, and the rest is unexplained. This sample comprises about 160,000 clones, 68% of them detected only once. The leading ten clones occupy less than 3.5% of the sample. What was sequenced was PBMCs. These receptors originate from a woman aged 40-49 years in good health and CMV-seropositive.

The J gene is TRBJ1-5, the V gene TRBV19; 7 bases map to TRBD1. Germline V lookup: CDR1 LNHDA, CDR2 SQIVND (reference sequence). V shed 5 bases, J shed 7 bases, and the junction held 5 bases outside the gene matches. The CDR3 covers 13 residues. The DNA for the CDR3 is TGTGCCAGTAGTGCTCAGGGGGACCAGCCCCAGCATTTT. This codes for CASSAQGDQPQHF.

The chain is built from TRBV28 and TRBJ2-1; 8 positions agree with TRBD1. Unmatched junction bases numbered 7, after V lost 5 bases and J lost 4 bases. Germline CDR1 MDHEN, CDR2 SYDVKM. The CDR3 is 15 amino acids. In DNA, the CDR3 is TGTGCCAGCAGTCCTAGGACAGGGAGATACAATGAGCAGTTCTTC. Its translation is CASSPRTGRYNEQFF.

A remark on this clone: Germline and junction disagree at one end, which may indicate a read error. V is TRBV7-9 and J is TRBJ1-1; TRBD1 aligns across 7 bases. Germline V CDR1 and CDR2: SEHNR, FQNEAQ (reference sequence). This CDR3 comprises 12 residues. The CDR3, as DNA: TGTTCCAGCAGCTTCGGACAGGAGCCAGCTTTCTTT. This sequence encodes CSSSFGQEPAFF.

The chain recombines TRBV7-2 with TRBJ2-3; 8 bases align to TRBD1. V shed 4 bases and J 2 bases; nucleotides not matched to a gene: 5. The CDR3 extends over 15 amino acids. Germline CDR1 and CDR2: SGHTA and FQGNSA. The CDR3 coding sequence is TGTGCCAGCAGCTCGCCGGGACAGGTCACAGATACGCAGTATTTT. This encodes CASSSPGQVTDTQYF.

This chain uses TRBV25-1 with TRBJ2-3; maybe TRBD1 (7 bases). The germline gives CDR1 MGHDK, CDR2 SYGVNS. V lost 3 bases to trimming and J lost 4 bases, with 14 bases between them. The CDR3 totals 15 residues. The CDR3 sequence: CASSDGQGGADTQYF. The CDR3 bases are TGTGCCAGCAGTGACGGGCAGGGGGGAGCAGATACGCAGTATTTT. Drawing the rest from reference TRBV25-1 and TRBJ2-3, the complete variable domain is EADIYQTPRYLVIGTGKKITLECSQTMGHDKMYWYQQDPGMELHLIHYSYGVNSTEKGDLSSESTVSRIRTEHFPLTLESARPSHTSQYLCASSDGQGGADTQYFGPGTRLTVL.

The chain has TRBV5-1 and TRBJ2-1; possibly TRBD1 for D (5 bases). The V end lost 0 bases, the J end lost 4 bases, and 17 bases lay between the germline ends. The CDR3 runs 17 residues. Per the germline V gene, CDR1 is SGHRS and CDR2 is YFSETQ. The CDR3 spells CASSLEGEASPYNEQFF. CDR3 in DNA: TGCGCCAGCAGCTTGGAAGGGGAAGCGTCTCCATACAATGAGCAGTTCTTC.

A single count supports this clone. This rearrangement joins TRBV7-2 to TRBJ1-1; D is unresolved. The CDR3 runs to 14 residues. V was trimmed by 3 bases and J by 5 bases, leaving 13 bases between them. CDR1 is SGHTA, CDR2 FQGNSA, per germline. CDR3 loop: CASSLDHSGTEAFF. CDR3 nucleotide sequence: TGTGCCAGCAGCTTGGACCACTCGGGGACTGAAGCTTTCTTT.

This chain links TRBV4-3 with TRBJ2-5; no definite D call. CDR1 is LGHNA and CDR2 is YSLEER in the germline V gene. Trimming removed 0 bases from V and 5 bases from J, with 10 bases in between. This CDR3 comprises 14 residues. The CDR3 protein is CASSQDLRQETQYF. Here the CDR3 DNA reads TGCGCCAGCAGCCAAGATCTCAGGCAGGAGACCCAGTACTTC.

Worth noting for this clone: Germline and junction disagree at one end, which may indicate a read error. V and J are TRBV6-6 and TRBJ1-5, with D perhaps TRBD1 (5 bases). Germline assignment: CDR1 MNHNY and CDR2 SVGAGI (reference sequence). The CDR3 runs to 16 residues. The CDR3 DNA reads as TGTGCCAGCAGTTATGGGCAGGGTGAACTCAATCAGCCCCAGAATTTT. Translating it yields CASSYGQGELNQPQNF.

The chain employs TRBV4-1 and TRBJ2-7; TRBD1 might be the D (8 bases). V was shortened by 2 bases and J by 3 bases, with 17 bases between the two germline ends. Germline V CDR1 and CDR2: MGHRA, YSYEKL. The CDR3 runs to 16 residues. CDR3 amino acids: CASSQTYRGDYYEQYF. Here the CDR3 DNA reads TGCGCCAGCAGCCAAACCTACAGGGGGGACTACTACGAGCAGTACTTC.

The V call is TRBV9, the J call TRBJ2-1; possible D gene TRBD2, 6 bases. V shed 6 bases and J shed 0 bases, with 13 bases lying between them. CDR1 and CDR2 (germline): SGDLS, YYNGEE. The CDR3 runs 15 residues. This CDR3 reads CASTKDSGSYNEQFF. The CDR3 DNA reads TGTGCCAGCACCAAAGATAGCGGCTCCTACAATGAGCAGTTCTTC.

The V and J genes are TRBV4-2 and TRBJ2-7; TRBD2 matches 13 bases. From germline, CDR1 is LGHNA and CDR2 YNFKEQ. The CDR3 is 15 residues long. V shed 3 bases, J shed 3 bases, and the junction held 2 bases outside the gene matches. The CDR3: CASSHGLAGDYEQYF. The CDR3 DNA follows: TGTGCCAGCAGCCACGGACTAGCGGGGGACTACGAGCAGTACTTC.

The chain has TRBV4-3 and TRBJ2-7, with TRBD2 identical over 10 bases. The germline V gene encodes CDR1 LGHNA and CDR2 YSLEER. The CDR3 is 14 amino acids. Unmatched junction bases numbered 4, after V lost 4 bases and J lost 4 bases. CDR3 sequence: CASSPSGSRYEQYF. The CDR3 DNA reads TGCGCCAGCAGCCCTAGCGGGAGTAGGTACGAGCAGTACTTC.

The chain recombines TRBV5-4 with TRBJ2-7, with D possibly matching TRBD2 (6 bases). Germline V gives CDR1 SGHNT, CDR2 YYREEE (reference sequence). The CDR3 covers 14 residues. V lost 3 bases, J lost 2 bases, and 12 bases lay in between. CDR3 coding DNA: TGTGCCAGCAGCTCTGGGACTTTTACCTACGAGCAGTACTTC. It translates to CASSSGTFTYEQYF.